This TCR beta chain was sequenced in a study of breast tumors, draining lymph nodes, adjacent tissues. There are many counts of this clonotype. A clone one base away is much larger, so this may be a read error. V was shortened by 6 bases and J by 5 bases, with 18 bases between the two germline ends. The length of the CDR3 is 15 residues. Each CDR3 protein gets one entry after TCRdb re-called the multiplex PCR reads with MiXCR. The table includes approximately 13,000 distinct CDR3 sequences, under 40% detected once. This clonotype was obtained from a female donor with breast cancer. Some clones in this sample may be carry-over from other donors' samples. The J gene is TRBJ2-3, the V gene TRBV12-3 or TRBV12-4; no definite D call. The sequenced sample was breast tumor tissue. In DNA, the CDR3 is TGTGCCAGCAGCCGGAGCGACAAGCGAAGAGATACGCAGTATTTT. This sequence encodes CASSRSDKRRDTQYF.